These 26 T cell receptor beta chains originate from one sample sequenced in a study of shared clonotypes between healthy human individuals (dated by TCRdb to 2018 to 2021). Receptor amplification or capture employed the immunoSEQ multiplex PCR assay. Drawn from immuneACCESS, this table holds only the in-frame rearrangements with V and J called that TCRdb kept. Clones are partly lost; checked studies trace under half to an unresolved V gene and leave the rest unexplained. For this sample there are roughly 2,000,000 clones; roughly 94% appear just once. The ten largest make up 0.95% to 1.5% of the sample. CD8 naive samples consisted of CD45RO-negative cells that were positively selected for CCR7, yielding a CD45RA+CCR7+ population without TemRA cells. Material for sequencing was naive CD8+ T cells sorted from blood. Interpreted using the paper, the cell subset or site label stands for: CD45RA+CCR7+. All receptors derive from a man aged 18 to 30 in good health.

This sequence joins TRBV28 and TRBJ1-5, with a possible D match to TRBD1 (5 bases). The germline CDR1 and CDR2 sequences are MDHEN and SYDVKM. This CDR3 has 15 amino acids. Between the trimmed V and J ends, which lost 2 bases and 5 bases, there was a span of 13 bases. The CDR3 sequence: CASSLRGQEDQPQHF. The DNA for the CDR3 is TGTGCCAGCAGTTTAAGGGGCCAGGAGGATCAGCCCCAGCATTTT. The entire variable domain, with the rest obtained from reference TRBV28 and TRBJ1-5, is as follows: DVKVTQSSRYLVKRTGEKVFLECVQDMDHENMFWYRQDPGLGLRLIYFSYDVKMKEKGDIPEGYSVSREKKERFSLILESASTNQTSMYLCASSLRGQEDQPQHFGDGTRLSIL.

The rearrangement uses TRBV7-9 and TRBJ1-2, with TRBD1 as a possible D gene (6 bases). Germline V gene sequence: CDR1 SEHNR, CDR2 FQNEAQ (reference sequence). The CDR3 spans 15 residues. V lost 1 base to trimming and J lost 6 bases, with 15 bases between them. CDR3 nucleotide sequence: TGTGCCAGCAGCTTAGTGGGGGCAGCCCGGGATGGCTACACCTTC. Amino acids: CASSLVGAARDGYTF.

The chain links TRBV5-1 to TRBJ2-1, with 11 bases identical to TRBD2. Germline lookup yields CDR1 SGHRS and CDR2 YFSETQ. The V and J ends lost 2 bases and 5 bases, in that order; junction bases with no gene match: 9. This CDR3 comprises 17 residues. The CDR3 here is CASSLRIVGLADNEQFF. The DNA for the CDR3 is TGCGCCAGCAGCTTACGGATCGTGGGACTAGCGGACAATGAGCAGTTCTTC.

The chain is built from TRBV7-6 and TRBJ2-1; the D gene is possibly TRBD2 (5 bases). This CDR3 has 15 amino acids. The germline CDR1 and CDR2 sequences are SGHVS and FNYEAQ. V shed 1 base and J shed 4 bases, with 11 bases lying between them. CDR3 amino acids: CASSLEDIAYNEQFF. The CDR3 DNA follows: TGTGCCAGCAGCTTAGAAGACATAGCGTACAATGAGCAGTTCTTC.

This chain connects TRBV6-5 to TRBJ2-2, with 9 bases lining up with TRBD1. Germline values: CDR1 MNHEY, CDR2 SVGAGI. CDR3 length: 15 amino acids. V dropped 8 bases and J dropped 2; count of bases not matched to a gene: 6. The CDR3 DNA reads TGTGCCAGCCGTACAGGGGGCGCAAACACCGGGGAGCTGTTTTTT. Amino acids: CASRTGGANTGELFF.

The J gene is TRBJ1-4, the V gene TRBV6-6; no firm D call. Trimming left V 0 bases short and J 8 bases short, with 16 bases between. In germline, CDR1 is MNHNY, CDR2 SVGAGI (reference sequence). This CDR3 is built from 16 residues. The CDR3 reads CASSYSYGDMEEKLFF. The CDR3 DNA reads TGTGCCAGCAGTTACTCGTATGGGGATATGGAGGAAAAACTGTTTTTT.

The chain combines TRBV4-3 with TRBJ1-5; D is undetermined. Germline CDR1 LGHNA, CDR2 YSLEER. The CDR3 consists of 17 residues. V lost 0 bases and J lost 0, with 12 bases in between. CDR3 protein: CASSQDPPTDSNQPQHF. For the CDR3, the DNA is TGCGCCAGCAGCCAAGATCCCCCAACTGATAGCAATCAGCCCCAGCATTTT.

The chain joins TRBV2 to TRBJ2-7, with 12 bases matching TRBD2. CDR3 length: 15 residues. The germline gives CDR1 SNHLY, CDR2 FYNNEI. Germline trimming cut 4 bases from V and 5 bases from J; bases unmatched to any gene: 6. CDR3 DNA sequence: TGTGCCAGCAGTGCACAACTAGCGGGAGGTAACGAGCAGTACTTC. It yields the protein CASSAQLAGGNEQYF.

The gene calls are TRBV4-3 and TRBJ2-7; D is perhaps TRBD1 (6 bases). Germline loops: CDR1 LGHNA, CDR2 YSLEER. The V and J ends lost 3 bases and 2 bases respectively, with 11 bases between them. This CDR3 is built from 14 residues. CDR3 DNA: TGCGCCAGCAGCCACGCACAGGGCCCCTACGAGCAGTACTTC. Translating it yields CASSHAQGPYEQYF.

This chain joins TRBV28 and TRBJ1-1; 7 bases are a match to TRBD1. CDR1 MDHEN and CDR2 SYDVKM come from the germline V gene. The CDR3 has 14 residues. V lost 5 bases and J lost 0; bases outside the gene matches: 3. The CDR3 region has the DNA TGTGCCAGCAGTCCCAGGGGGTTGAACACTGAAGCTTTCTTT. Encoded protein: CASSPRGLNTEAFF.

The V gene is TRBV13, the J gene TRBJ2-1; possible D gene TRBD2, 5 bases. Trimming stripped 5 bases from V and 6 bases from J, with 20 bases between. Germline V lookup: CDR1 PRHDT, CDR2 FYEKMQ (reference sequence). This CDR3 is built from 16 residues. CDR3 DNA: TGTGCCAGCAGCCCAAGGTCGGGCGGGTCGTCCAATGAGCAGTTCTTC. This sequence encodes CASSPRSGGSSNEQFF.

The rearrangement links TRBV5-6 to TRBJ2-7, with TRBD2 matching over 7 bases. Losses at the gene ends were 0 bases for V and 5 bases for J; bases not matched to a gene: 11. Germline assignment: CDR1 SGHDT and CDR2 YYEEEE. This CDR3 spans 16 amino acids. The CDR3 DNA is TGTGCCAGCAGCTTGGACGGCGGGAGTTTAAGCCACGAGCAGTACTTC. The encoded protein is CASSLDGGSLSHEQYF.

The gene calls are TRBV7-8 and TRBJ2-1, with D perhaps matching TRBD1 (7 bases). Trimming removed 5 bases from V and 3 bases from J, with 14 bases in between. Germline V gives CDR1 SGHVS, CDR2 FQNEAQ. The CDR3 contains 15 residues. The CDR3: CASSPGQGGYNEQFF. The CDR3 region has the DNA TGTGCCAGCAGCCCGGGGCAGGGGGGCTACAATGAGCAGTTCTTC. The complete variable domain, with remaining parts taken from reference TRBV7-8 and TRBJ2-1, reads GAGVSQSPRYKVAKRGQDVALRCDPISGHVSLFWYQQALGQGPEFLTYFQNEAQLDKSGLPSDRFFAERPEGSVSTLKIQRTQQEDSAVYLCASSPGQGGYNEQFFGPGTRLTVL.

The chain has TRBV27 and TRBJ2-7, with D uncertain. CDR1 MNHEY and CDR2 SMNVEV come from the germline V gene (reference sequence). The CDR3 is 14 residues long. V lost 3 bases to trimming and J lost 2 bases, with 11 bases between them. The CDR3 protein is CASSLLGLAYEQYF. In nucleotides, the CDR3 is TGTGCCAGCAGTTTGCTCGGCCTAGCCTACGAGCAGTACTTC.

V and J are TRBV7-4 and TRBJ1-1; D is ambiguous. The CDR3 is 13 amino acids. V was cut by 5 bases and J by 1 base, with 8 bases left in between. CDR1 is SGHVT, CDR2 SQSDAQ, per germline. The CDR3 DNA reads TGTGCCAGCAGCATACCAGGGAACACTGAAGCTTTCTTT. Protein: CASSIPGNTEAFF.

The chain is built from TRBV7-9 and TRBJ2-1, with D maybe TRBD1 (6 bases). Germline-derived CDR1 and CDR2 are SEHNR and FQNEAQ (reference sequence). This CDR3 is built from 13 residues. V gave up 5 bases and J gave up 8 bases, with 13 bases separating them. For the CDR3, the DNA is TGTGCCAGCAGCATGCCATGGGGGCATGAGCAGTTCTTC. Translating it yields CASSMPWGHEQFF. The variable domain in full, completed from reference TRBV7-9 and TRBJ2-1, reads DTGVSQNPRHKITKRGQNVTFRCDPISEHNRLYWYRQTLGQGPEFLTYFQNEAQLEKSRLLSDRFSAERPKGSFSTLEIQRTEQGDSAMYLCASSMPWGHEQFFGPGTRLTVL.

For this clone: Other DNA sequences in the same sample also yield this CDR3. Written as DNA, the CDR3 is TGCAGCGTTGAAGACAGAGCCTACGAGCAGTACTTC. It specifies CSVEDRAYEQYF. This chain links TRBV29-1 with TRBJ2-7; D ambiguous. Trimming shortened V by 0 bases and J by 2 bases, and 5 bases separated the two germline ends. CDR1 SQVTM and CDR2 ANQGSEA come from the germline V gene. There are 12 residues in the CDR3.

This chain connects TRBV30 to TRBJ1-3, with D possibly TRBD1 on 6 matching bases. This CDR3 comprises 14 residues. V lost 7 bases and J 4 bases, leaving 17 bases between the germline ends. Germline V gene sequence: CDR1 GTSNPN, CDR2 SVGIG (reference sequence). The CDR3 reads CASELGGFGNTIYF. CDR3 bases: TGTGCCTCGGAACTGGGGGGCTTCGGAAACACCATATATTTT.

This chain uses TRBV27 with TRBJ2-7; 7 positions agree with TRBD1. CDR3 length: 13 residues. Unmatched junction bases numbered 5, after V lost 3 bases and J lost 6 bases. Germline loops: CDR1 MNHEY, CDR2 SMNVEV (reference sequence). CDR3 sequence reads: CASSLLQGSEQYF. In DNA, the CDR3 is TGTGCCAGCAGTTTGCTACAGGGGAGCGAGCAGTACTTC.

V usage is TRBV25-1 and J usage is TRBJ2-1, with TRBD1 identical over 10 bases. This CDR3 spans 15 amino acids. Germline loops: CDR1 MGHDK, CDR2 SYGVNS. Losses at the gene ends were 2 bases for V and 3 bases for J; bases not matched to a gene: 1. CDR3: CASSEGTGDYNEQFF. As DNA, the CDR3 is TGTGCCAGCAGTGAAGGGACAGGGGACTACAATGAGCAGTTCTTC.

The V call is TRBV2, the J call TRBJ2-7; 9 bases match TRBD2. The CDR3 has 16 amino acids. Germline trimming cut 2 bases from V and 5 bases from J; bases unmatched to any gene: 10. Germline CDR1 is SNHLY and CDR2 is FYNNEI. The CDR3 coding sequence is TGTGCCAGCAGTGAAATGCTGCTAGCGGGAAGCCACGAGCAGTACTTC. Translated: CASSEMLLAGSHEQYF.

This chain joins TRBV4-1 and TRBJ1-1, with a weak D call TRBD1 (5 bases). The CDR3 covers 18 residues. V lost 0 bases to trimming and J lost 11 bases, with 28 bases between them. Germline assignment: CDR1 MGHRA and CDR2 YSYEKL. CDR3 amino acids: CASSQDPPVMRDGARAFF. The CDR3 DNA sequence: TGCGCCAGCAGCCAAGATCCCCCTGTGATGAGGGACGGGGCGAGGGCTTTCTTT.

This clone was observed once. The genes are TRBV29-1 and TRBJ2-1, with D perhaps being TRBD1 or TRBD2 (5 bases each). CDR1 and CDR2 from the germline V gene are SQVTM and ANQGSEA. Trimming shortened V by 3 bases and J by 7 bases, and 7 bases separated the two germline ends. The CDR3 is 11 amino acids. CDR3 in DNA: TGCAGCGTTGATGGGGGTAATGAGCAGTTCTTC. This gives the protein CSVDGGNEQFF.

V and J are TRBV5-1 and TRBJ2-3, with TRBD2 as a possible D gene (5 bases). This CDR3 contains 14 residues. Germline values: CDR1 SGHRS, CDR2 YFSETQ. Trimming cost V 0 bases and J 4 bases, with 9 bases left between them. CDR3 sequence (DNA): TGCGCCAGCAGCTTGGAGGGAGTGGCAGATACGCAGTATTTT. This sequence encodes CASSLEGVADTQYF.

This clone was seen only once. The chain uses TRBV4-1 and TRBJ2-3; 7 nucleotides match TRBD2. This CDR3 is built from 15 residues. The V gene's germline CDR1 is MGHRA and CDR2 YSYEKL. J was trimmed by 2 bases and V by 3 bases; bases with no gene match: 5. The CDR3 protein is CASSQTLATTDTQYF. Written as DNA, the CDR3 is TGCGCCAGCAGCCAGACACTAGCGACCACAGATACGCAGTATTTT.

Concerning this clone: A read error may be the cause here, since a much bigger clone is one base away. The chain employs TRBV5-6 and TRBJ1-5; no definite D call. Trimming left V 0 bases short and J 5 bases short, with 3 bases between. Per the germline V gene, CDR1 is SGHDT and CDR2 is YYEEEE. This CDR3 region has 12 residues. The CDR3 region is CASSLEDQPQHF. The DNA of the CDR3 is TGTGCCAGCAGCTTGGAGGATCAGCCCCAGCATTTT.